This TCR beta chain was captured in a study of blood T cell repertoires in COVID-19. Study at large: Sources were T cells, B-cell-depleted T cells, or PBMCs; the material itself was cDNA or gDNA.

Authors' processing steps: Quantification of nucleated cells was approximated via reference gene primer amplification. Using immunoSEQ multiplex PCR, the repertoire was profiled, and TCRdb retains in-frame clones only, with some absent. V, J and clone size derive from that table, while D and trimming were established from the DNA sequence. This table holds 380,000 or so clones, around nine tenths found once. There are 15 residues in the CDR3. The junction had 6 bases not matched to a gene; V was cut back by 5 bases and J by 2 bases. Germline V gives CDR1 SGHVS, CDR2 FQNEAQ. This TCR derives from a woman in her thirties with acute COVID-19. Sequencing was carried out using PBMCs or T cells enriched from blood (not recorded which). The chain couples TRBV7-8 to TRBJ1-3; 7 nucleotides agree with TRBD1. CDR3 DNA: TGTGCCAGCAGCCCACTGGGACAGACTGGAAACACCATATATTTT. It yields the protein CASSPLGQTGNTIYF.